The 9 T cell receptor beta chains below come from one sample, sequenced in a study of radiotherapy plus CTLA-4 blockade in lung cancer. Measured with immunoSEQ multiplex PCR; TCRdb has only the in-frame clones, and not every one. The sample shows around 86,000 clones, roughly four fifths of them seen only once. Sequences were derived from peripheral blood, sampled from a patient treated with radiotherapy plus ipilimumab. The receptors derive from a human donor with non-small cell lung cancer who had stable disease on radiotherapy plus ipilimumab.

CDR3 sequence: CASTPRGIGYGYTF. CDR3 bases: TGTGCCAGCACCCCGCGGGGGATCGGCTATGGCTACACCTTC. J is TRBJ1-2 and V is TRBV6-5; TRBD1 is a possible D gene (5 bases). The V and J ends lost 7 bases and 4 bases respectively, with 16 bases between them. Germline values: CDR1 MNHEY, CDR2 SVGAGI. The CDR3 is 14 residues long.

This CDR3 is CASSLVSGTSTDTQYF. The CDR3, as DNA: TGCGCCAGCAGCTTGGTTAGCGGTACTAGCACAGATACGCAGTATTTT. The V and J genes are TRBV5-1 and TRBJ2-3; TRBD2 is a possible D gene (6 bases). The CDR3 consists of 16 residues. The V gene's germline CDR1 is SGHRS and CDR2 YFSETQ. Deletions cut 0 bases from V and 0 bases from J, with 11 bases between.

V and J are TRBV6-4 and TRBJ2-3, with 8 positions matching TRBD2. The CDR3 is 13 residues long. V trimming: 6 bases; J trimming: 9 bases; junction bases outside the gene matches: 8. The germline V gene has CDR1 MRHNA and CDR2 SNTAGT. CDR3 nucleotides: TGTGCCAGCAGCCCGGGGGCTAGCGGGACGCAGTATTTT. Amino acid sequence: CASSPGASGTQYF.

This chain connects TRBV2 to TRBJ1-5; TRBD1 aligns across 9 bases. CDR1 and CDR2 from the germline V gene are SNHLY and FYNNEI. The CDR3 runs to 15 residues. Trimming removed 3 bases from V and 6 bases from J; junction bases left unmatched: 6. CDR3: CASSEGQGRVQPQHF. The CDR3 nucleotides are TGTGCCAGCAGTGAGGGACAGGGAAGGGTTCAGCCCCAGCATTTT. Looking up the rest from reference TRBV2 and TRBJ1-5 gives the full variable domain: EPEVTQTPSHQVTQMGQEVILRCVPISNHLYFYWYRQILGQKVEFLVSFYNNEISEKSEIFDDQFSVERPDGSNFTLKIRSTKLEDSAMYFCASSEGQGRVQPQHFGDGTRLSIL.

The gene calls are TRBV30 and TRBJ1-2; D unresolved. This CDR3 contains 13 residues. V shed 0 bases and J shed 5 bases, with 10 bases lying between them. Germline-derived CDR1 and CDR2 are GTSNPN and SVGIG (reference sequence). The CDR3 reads CAWSVATTYGYTF. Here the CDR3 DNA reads TGTGCCTGGAGTGTGGCCACCACTTATGGCTACACCTTC. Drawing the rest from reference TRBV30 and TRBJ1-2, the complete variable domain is SQTIHQWPATLVQPVGSPLSLECTVEGTSNPNLYWYRQAAGRGLQLLFYSVGIGQISSEVPQNLSASRPQDRQFILSSKKLLLSDSGFYLCAWSVATTYGYTFGSGTRLTVV.

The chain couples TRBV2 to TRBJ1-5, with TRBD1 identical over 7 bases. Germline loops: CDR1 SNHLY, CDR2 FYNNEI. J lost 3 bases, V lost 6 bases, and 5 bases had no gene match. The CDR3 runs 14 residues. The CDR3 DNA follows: TGTGCCAGCAGGGGAACAGGGGACAATCAGCCCCAGCATTTT. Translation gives CASRGTGDNQPQHF.

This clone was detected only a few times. The CDR3 nucleotides read TGTGCCAGCAGCGTAGGATCTGGAAACACCATATATTTT. Its protein is CASSVGSGNTIYF. V gene TRBV9 combines with J gene TRBJ1-3; D is unclear. Germline V gives CDR1 SGDLS, CDR2 YYNGEE. The ends were cut back, 0 bases at V and 1 base at J, with 2 bases in the middle. CDR3 length: 13 amino acids.

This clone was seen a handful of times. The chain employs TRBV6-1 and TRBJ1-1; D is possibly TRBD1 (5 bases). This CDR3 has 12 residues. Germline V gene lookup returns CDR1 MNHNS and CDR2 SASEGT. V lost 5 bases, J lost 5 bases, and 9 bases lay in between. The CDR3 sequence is CASSLPGTEAFF. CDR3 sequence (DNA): TGTGCCAGCAGTCTACCAGGGACTGAAGCTTTCTTT.

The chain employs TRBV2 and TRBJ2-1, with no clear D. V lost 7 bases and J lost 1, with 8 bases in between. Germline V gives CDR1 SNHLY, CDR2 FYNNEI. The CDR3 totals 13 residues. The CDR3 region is CASNSGSYNEQFF. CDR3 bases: TGTGCCAGCAATTCGGGTTCCTACAATGAGCAGTTCTTC.